This is a list of T cell receptor beta chains from one sample in a study of CD8+ T cells in alopecia areata. TCRdb's table, derived via immunoSEQ multiplex PCR, lists solely in-frame clones and lacks some. The profile shows about 110,000 clones, over 55% of them singletons. Material: NKG2D-low CD8+ T cells sorted from blood. The receptor source for this set is a human donor with alopecia areata. The CDR3 runs from the conserved cysteine through the conserved F or W. The D gene is left open where the match is weak. Clone size is stated in some rows and not others, as once, few, many or a class when expanded.

clone size	D gene	V gene	J gene	CDR3 protein	CDR3 DNA
-	-	TRBV2	TRBJ2-3	CASHRAGVSTDTQYF	TGTGCCAGCCACCGGGCGGGTGTGAGCACAGATACGCAGTATTTT
-	TRBD2	TRBV27	TRBJ2-5	CASKGRLAGETQYF	TGTGCCAGCAAGGGTCGGCTAGCGGGAGAGACCCAGTACTTC
few	-	TRBV7-9	TRBJ2-6	CASNIGSGANVLTF	TGTGCCAGCAACATAGGCTCTGGGGCCAACGTCCTGACTTTC
-	-	TRBV11-2	TRBJ2-5	CASSPGRGTPQETQYF	TGTGCCAGCAGCCCCGGCCGGGGGACCCCCCAAGAGACCCAGTACTTC
few	-	TRBV4-3	TRBJ2-6	CASSQDQGSGANVLTF	TGCGCCAGCAGCCAAGATCAGGGCTCTGGGGCCAACGTCCTGACTTTC
-	-	TRBV4-1	TRBJ2-7	CASSQDMGSYEQYF	TGCGCCAGCAGCCAAGATATGGGAAGCTACGAGCAGTACTTC
-	TRBD2	TRBV19	TRBJ2-1	CASNGLAGVSYNEQFF	TGTGCCAGTAACGGACTAGCGGGAGTCTCCTACAATGAGCAGTTCTTC
-	TRBD2	TRBV28	TRBJ2-3	CASSPLRASGRIMNTQYF	TGTGCCAGCAGTCCCCTAAGGGCTAGCGGGAGAATCATGAATACGCAGTATTTT
-	TRBD2	TRBV27	TRBJ2-1	CASSRGDEQFF	TGTGCCAGCAGCCGGGGGGATGAGCAGTTCTTC
few	TRBD1	TRBV7-9	TRBJ1-1	CASSLRTGEAFF	TGTGCCAGCAGCTTAAGGACAGGGGAAGCTTTCTTT
-	TRBD1	TRBV2	TRBJ2-5	CASMGTDGETQYF	TGTGCCAGCATGGGGACAGATGGGGAGACCCAGTACTTC
-	-	TRBV29-1	TRBJ1-1	CSVEDRTAYARTEAFF	TGCAGCGTTGAAGATCGTACAGCCTATGCCCGGACTGAAGCTTTCTTT
few	-	TRBV29-1	TRBJ1-1	CSVETGHTEAFF	TGCAGCGTTGAAACAGGGCACACTGAAGCTTTCTTT
-	-	TRBV5-4	TRBJ2-3	CASSPRSPEDTQYF	TGTGCCAGCAGCCCCCGTAGCCCGGAAGATACGCAGTATTTT
-	-	TRBV6-5	TRBJ2-3	CASSYSPSTDTQYF	TGTGCCAGCAGTTACTCGCCGAGCACAGATACGCAGTATTTT
few	TRBD1	TRBV5-6	TRBJ2-7	CASSSELGTGSLEQYF	TGTGCCAGCAGCTCAGAATTGGGGACAGGGTCTCTCGAGCAGTACTTC
-	-	TRBV27	TRBJ2-2	CASRRIGGAGELFF	TGTGCCAGCAGACGCATTGGCGGCGCCGGGGAGCTGTTTTTT
-	-	TRBV6-5	TRBJ2-1	CASSYGGGATNEQFF	TGTGCCAGCAGTTATGGGGGAGGAGCCACCAATGAGCAGTTCTTC
few	-	TRBV7-9	TRBJ2-7	CASRSGTVAPYEQYF	TGTGCCAGCAGGTCCGGGACGGTCGCCCCCTACGAGCAGTACTTC
few	-	TRBV4-1	TRBJ1-4	CASSQTKSTNEKLFF	TGCGCCAGCAGCCAAACCAAATCAACTAATGAAAAACTGTTTTTT
-	TRBD1	TRBV28	TRBJ1-2	CASSLWGTDYGYTF	TGTGCCAGCAGTTTATGGGGGACAGACTATGGCTACACCTTC
-	-	TRBV12-5	TRBJ1-2	CASGSGPTGISNYGYTF	TGTGCTAGTGGTTCCGGTCCTACAGGAATCTCTAACTATGGCTACACCTTC
-	TRBD2	TRBV4-2	TRBJ2-7	CASSQTSGRSNEQYF	TGTGCCAGCAGCCAGACTAGCGGGAGATCCAACGAGCAGTACTTC
many	-	TRBV7-9	TRBJ2-3	CASFADTQYF	TGTGCCAGCTTCGCTGATACGCAGTATTTT
-	-	TRBV5-1	TRBJ1-1	CTLGQMNTEAFF	TGCACCCTGGGGCAGATGAACACTGAAGCTTTCTTT
-	TRBD2	TRBV2	TRBJ2-5	CASSPGTSGKETQYF	TGTGCCAGCAGTCCCGGGACTAGCGGCAAAGAGACCCAGTACTTC
few	-	TRBV29-1	TRBJ2-1	CSVEFDGGADEQFF	TGCAGCGTTGAGTTCGACGGAGGGGCCGATGAGCAGTTCTTC
once	-	TRBV4-1	TRBJ1-1	CASSQVGGTEAFF	TGCGCCAGCAGCCAAGTCGGAGGGACTGAAGCTTTCTTT
-	TRBD1	TRBV29-1	TRBJ2-1	CSVEDGRGQYNEQFF	TGCAGCGTTGAAGATGGCAGGGGGCAGTACAATGAGCAGTTCTTC
few	-	TRBV29-1	TRBJ1-3	CSVVDGSSGNTIYF	TGCAGCGTTGTTGACGGAAGCTCTGGAAACACCATATATTTT